What follows is one T cell receptor (beta chain) and its context. Its antigen remains unidentified. This CDR3 region has 15 residues. From germline, CDR1 is MNHEY and CDR2 SVGAGI. PCR amplification relied on 60 Vbeta primers (plus 13 Jbeta primers). Clones were read by immunoSEQ multiplex PCR, and TCRdb kept only the in-frame ones, dropping some. The data show 150,000 or so clones, approximately 84% seen once. This record belongs to a study of cytomegalovirus exposure and HLA in healthy donors. Study-wide results and caveats: Researchers reported that three CMV-associated chains were confirmed in vitro as CMV antigen-specific.

The chain couples TRBV6-5 to TRBJ2-5; TRBD1 matches at 8 bases. The closer fit of TRBJ2-7 to the DNA end suggests the J call may be wrong. Source material: PBMCs. The source of this sequence is a man aged 25-45 years in good health and CMV-seropositive. DNA for the CDR3: TGTGCCAGCGGGTTCAGGGGGCCACTTACTAACGAGCAGTACTTC. Translated, it gives CASGFRGPLTNEQYF.